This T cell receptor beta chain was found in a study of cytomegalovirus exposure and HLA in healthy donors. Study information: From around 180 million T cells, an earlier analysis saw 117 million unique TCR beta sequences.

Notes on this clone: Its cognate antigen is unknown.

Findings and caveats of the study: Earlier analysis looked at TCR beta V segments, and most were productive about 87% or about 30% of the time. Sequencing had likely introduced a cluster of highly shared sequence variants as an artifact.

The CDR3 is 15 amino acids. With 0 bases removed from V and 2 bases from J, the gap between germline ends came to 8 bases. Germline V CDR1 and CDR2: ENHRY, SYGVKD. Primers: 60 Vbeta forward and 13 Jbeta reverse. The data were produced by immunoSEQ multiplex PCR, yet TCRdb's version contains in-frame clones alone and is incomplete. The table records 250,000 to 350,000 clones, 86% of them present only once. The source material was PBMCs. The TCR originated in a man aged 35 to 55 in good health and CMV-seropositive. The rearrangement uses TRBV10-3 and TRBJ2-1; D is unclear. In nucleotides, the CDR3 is TGTGCCATCAGTGAGTCGGGCGATCCCTACAATGAGCAGTTCTTC. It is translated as CAISESGDPYNEQFF.